The 16 T cell receptor beta chains below were found in one sample sequenced in a study of regulatory T cells in long-lasting Graves disease. As to time point: newly diagnosed GD, antithyroid drugs for less than 3 months. Making the TCR library involved RNA that had been extracted from PBMCs. According to the study, TCR beta libraries were built with iRepertoire HTBI primers and CDR3-region Arm-PCR. TCRdb reprocessed the multiplex PCR reads via MiXCR and lists one record per CDR3 protein. The sample comprises about 620,000 distinct CDR3 sequences, less than 20% of which are singletons, and around a sixth rests with the top ten. This sample also belongs to another study, concerning T cells in Graves' hyperthyroidism and ophthalmopathy.

This specimen was peripheral blood mononuclear cells (PBMCs), taken at new diagnosis, from a patient treated with antithyroid drugs. The receptor source for this set is a woman under 40 with Graves disease.

This clonotype appeared many times. This CDR3 is CSVEWQGETQYF. The CDR3 DNA reads TGCAGCGTTGAGTGGCAGGGAGAGACCCAGTACTTC. This rearrangement joins TRBV29-1 to TRBJ2-5; D is perhaps TRBD1 (5 bases). The CDR3 runs to 12 residues. Trimming took off 3 bases at V and 4 bases at J, with 9 bases between the two ends. The germline V gene encodes CDR1 SQVTM and CDR2 ANQGSEA.

This clonotype has at least ten counts. The chain uses TRBV30 and TRBJ1-1, with a weak D call TRBD1 (6 bases). The length of the CDR3 is 12 residues. V was clipped by 2 bases and J by 7 bases, with 11 bases between them. From germline, CDR1 is GTSNPN and CDR2 SVGIG (reference sequence). The CDR3 is CAWSPEGVEAFF. In nucleotides, the CDR3 is TGTGCCTGGAGTCCGGAGGGGGTTGAAGCTTTCTTT. The complete variable domain, with remaining parts taken from reference TRBV30 and TRBJ1-1, reads SQTIHQWPATLVQPVGSPLSLECTVEGTSNPNLYWYRQAAGRGLQLLFYSVGIGQISSEVPQNLSASRPQDRQFILSSKKLLLSDSGFYLCAWSPEGVEAFFGQGTRLTVV.

This clonotype was counted at least ten times. CDR3 in amino acids: CASSLGGSAGNTIYF. CDR3 bases: TGTGCCAGCAGTTTAGGGGGCTCGGCTGGAAACACCATATATTTT. The chain joins TRBV28 to TRBJ1-3, with a tentative D call TRBD1 (6 bases). This CDR3 is 15 amino acids long. Germline-derived CDR1 and CDR2 are MDHEN and SYDVKM. Trimming took 2 bases from V and 2 from J, leaving 10 bases between them.

This clonotype occurred many times. The chain employs TRBV6-5 and TRBJ1-1, with TRBD1 matching 7 bases. The CDR3 is 15 residues long. V lost 4 bases to trimming and J lost 7 bases; unmatched junction nucleotides: 12. Germline V gene sequence: CDR1 MNHEY, CDR2 SVGAGI. CDR3: CASSSLHRGADEAFF. The CDR3 DNA reads TGTGCCAGCAGTTCACTACACAGGGGCGCGGATGAAGCTTTCTTT.

The chain employs TRBV5-1 and TRBJ1-1; D possibly corresponds to TRBD1 (5 bases). Per the germline V gene, CDR1 is SGHRS and CDR2 is YFSETQ. The CDR3 totals 14 residues. Trimming shortened V by 2 bases and J by 5 bases, and 13 bases separated the two germline ends. Here the CDR3 reads CASSFGGVGTEAFF. The CDR3 coding sequence is TGCGCCAGCAGCTTTGGGGGTGTGGGAACTGAAGCTTTCTTT. The entire variable domain, with the rest obtained from reference TRBV5-1 and TRBJ1-1, is as follows: KAGVTQTPRYLIKTRGQQVTLSCSPISGHRSVSWYQQTPGQGLQFLFEYFSETQRNKGNFPGRFSGRQFSNSRSEMNVSTLELGDSALYLCASSFGGVGTEAFFGQGTRLTVV.

This clonotype came up a few times. The chain combines TRBV6-1 with TRBJ2-1, with TRBD1 matching 8 bases. The CDR3 loop spans 15 amino acids. The V gene's germline CDR1 is MNHNS and CDR2 SASEGT. V lost 0 bases to trimming and J lost 6 bases; unmatched junction nucleotides: 4. The CDR3: CASSEADRVANEQFF. Here the CDR3 DNA reads TGTGCCAGCAGTGAAGCGGACAGGGTTGCCAATGAGCAGTTCTTC.

This clonotype has a handful of counts. The rearrangement joins TRBV7-3 to TRBJ2-2; the D call may be TRBD1 or TRBD2 (5 bases each). The CDR3 runs 19 residues. CDR1 and CDR2 (germline): SGHTA, FQGTGA. Deletions cut 1 base from V and 2 bases from J, with 20 bases between. The CDR3 loop reads CASSLIGTAILDNTGELFF. The CDR3 bases are TGTGCCAGCAGCTTAATCGGGACGGCAATCCTAGATAACACCGGGGAGCTGTTTTTT.

This clonotype was counted at least ten times. V is TRBV3-1 and J is TRBJ1-2; D gene ambiguous. V lost 1 base and J lost 1, with 4 bases in between. The CDR3 covers 13 residues. Germline V gene lookup returns CDR1 LGHDT and CDR2 YNNKEL (reference sequence). CDR3 protein: CASSQADNYGYTF. The CDR3 DNA sequence: TGTGCCAGCAGCCAAGCAGATAACTATGGCTACACCTTC.

Concerning this clonotype itself: A much larger clone differs by one base, so this may be a read error. The chain carries TRBV2 and TRBJ2-1; maybe TRBD1 (5 bases). V was cut by 6 bases and J by 13 bases, with 19 bases left in between. Germline CDR1 is SNHLY and CDR2 is FYNNEI. CDR3 length: 13 amino acids. CDR3 amino acids: CASSGDSQETQFF. The CDR3 DNA sequence: TGTGCCAGCAGCGGCGACAGTCAAGAGACCCAGTTCTTC.

In its sample, this clonotype was seen many times. The V gene is TRBV6-1, the J gene TRBJ1-1; D possibly corresponds to TRBD1 (6 bases). Trimming stripped 4 bases from V and 6 bases from J, with 12 bases between. Germline V gene lookup returns CDR1 MNHNS and CDR2 SASEGT. This CDR3 comprises 13 residues. CDR3 region: CASSVQGLAEAFF. The DNA of the CDR3 is TGTGCCAGCAGTGTACAGGGTTTGGCTGAAGCTTTCTTT.

This clonotype was seen only a few times. V usage is TRBV9 and J usage is TRBJ1-2; D is uncertain. The V end lost 3 bases, the J end lost 4 bases, and 16 bases lay between the germline ends. Germline V gene sequence: CDR1 SGDLS, CDR2 YYNGEE. CDR3 length equals 15 residues. CDR3 sequence reads: CASSEGLQSFYGYTF. CDR3 nucleotide sequence: TGTGCCAGCAGCGAGGGCCTACAGTCTTTCTATGGCTACACCTTC.

This clonotype showed up many times. The chain has TRBV7-3 and TRBJ2-2; the match to TRBD1 covers 9 bases. This CDR3 contains 16 residues. The trim removed 2 bases at V and 6 bases at J, leaving 7 bases unmatched. CDR1 SGHTA and CDR2 FQGTGA come from the germline V gene. The CDR3 nucleotides are TGTGCCAGCAGCTTATCCGGGGACAGGGCTTCCGGGGAGCTGTTTTTT. Residues: CASSLSGDRASGELFF.

This clonotype was recorded once. The chain employs TRBV19 and TRBJ2-1, with a weak D call TRBD2 (6 bases). V shed 11 bases and J shed 0 bases, with 14 bases lying between them. Germline-derived CDR1 and CDR2 are LNHDA and SQIVND (reference sequence). CDR3 length equals 14 residues. The CDR3 loop reads CAVGFGSSYNEQFF. CDR3 bases: TGTGCCGTTGGGTTCGGGAGCTCCTACAATGAGCAGTTCTTC.

This clonotype was observed many times. The chain employs TRBV12-3 or TRBV12-4 and TRBJ1-1, with D possibly TRBD1 on 6 matching bases. This CDR3 comprises 16 residues. V was clipped by 6 bases and J by 1 base, with 18 bases between them. DNA of the CDR3: TGTGCCAGCAGCACTTACAGGGTCGATTGGAACACTGAAGCTTTCTTT. It translates to CASSTYRVDWNTEAFF.

CDR3 nucleotides: TGTGCCACCCAGAGGGACTCTCTCGGACCGCAGTTCTTC. Translation: CATQRDSLGPQFF. The chain combines TRBV24-1 with TRBJ2-1; tentative D call: TRBD2 (6 bases). With 9 bases removed from V and 12 bases from J, the gap between germline ends came to 20 bases. Germline CDR1 and CDR2: KGHDR and SFDVKD. The CDR3 is made up of 13 amino acids.

The genes are TRBV24-1 and TRBJ2-2; 9 positions match TRBD1. This CDR3 spans 14 amino acids. V was pared by 7 bases and J by 5 bases, with 4 bases of the junction left unmatched. Looked up from germline, CDR1 is KGHDR and CDR2 is SFDVKD. CDR3 in amino acids: CATRAQGATGELFF. CDR3 DNA: TGTGCCACCAGGGCACAGGGGGCAACCGGGGAGCTGTTTTTT.